Sequencing of this TCR beta chain was carried out in a study of T cells expressing NK-cell markers. Study in general: Seven sequenced donors out of eight were HCMV-seropositive, one seronegative. Study-wide points: Specificity for HCMV among expanded NKG2C+ T cell clones was not established. In a group of several donors, dominant NKG2C+ clonotypes represented about 1.0-7.0% of CD8+ T cells.

In regard to this clonotype: Its antigen is still unknown.

Germline V gives CDR1 SGHKS, CDR2 YYEKEE (reference sequence). The CDR3 totals 17 residues. What made the TCR beta cDNA was 5'RACE template switching with UMIs. TCRdb derives one entry per CDR3 protein from the 5' RACE reads, leaving out DNA. The specimen's table records 350,000 to 450,000 distinct CDR3 sequences. Material: blood T cells: a sorted CD56 or NKG2C T cell subset, CD4+ or CD8+ T cells, or bulk PBMC T cells (not recorded which). This chain uses TRBV5-5 with TRBJ1-6; TCRdb's assignment of TRBD1 cannot be checked, as there is no DNA. This TCR derives from a man between 18 and 69 years old in good health. The CDR3 region is CASSLAGVTGVRSPLHF.